This TCR beta chain derives from a study of T cell repertoires in cytomegalovirus infection. Across the whole study: Recently identified HLA-C-restricted and well-studied HLA-B-restricted CMV epitopes were used.

MiXCR, applied by TCRdb to the reads, yields one record per CDR3 protein. The sample lists around 900,000 distinct CDR3 sequences; approximately 31% were seen once. With regard to this clonotype: Its target is not known.

Germline V CDR1 and CDR2: MNHEY, SMNVEV (reference sequence). Trimming left V 2 bases short and J 0 bases short, with 6 bases between. CDR3 length: 14 residues. Whole-study results and caveats: The ex vivo response was dominated by HLA-C-restricted CMV-specific TCR beta clonotypes.

The sample here was cultured CD8+ T cells from PBMCs, taken from culture after CMV antigen stimulation. This sequence originates from a human donor in good health (CMV status not recorded). Some clones in this sample may be carry-over from other donors' samples. The chain carries TRBV27 and TRBJ2-3; D gene ambiguous. CDR3 region: CASSLQGSTDTQYF. CDR3 in DNA: TGTGCCAGCAGTTTACAAGGGAGCACAGATACGCAGTATTTT.